The sequence of this T cell receptor beta chain was determined in a study of sequential checkpoint blockade in melanoma. The repertoire was sequenced with immunoSEQ multiplex PCR; TCRdb's copy has only in-frame clones and lacks some. The repertoire holds thousands of clones, with roughly 24% as singletons. The treatment is: randomized to nivolumab then ipilimumab (arm A) or the reverse (arm B). This clone was detected only a few times. Germline loops: CDR1 LNHDA, CDR2 SQIVND (reference sequence). Deletions cut 5 bases from V and 0 bases from J, with 13 bases between. The CDR3 runs 15 residues. J is TRBJ1-1 and V is TRBV19; no definite D call. Sequencing was performed on tumor tissue (inferred from file names), taken from a patient given nivolumab and ipilimumab in sequence. The clonotype comes from a human donor with melanoma. DNA of the CDR3: TGTGCCAGTAGTTCTCTGGGTACCTTGAACACTGAAGCTTTCTTT. This gives the protein CASSSLGTLNTEAFF.